This TCR beta chain was captured by sequencing in a study of blood T cells in healthy people across ages (dated by TCRdb to the mid-2010s). About the study as a whole: In model experiments, template switching captured roughly one uniquely barcoded TCR beta cDNA molecule for every two T cells. Age-related changes in TCR beta repertoire diversity were measured in the study by deep sequencing normalized with unique cDNA molecular identifiers. The donors were divided into four age groups: young (average around 17 years), middle-aged (almost 40), aged (roughly 60) and long-lived (about 80). Donors of different ages were randomly distributed across sequencing lanes to avoid experimental bias. For two donors (one aged 18 to 30 and one aged 80 or older), the study analyzed two additional independent replicas of 1 million unique cDNA reads from the same blood draw. Results and caveats for the whole study, not just this receptor: Estimates of total diversity based on one million sequenced T cells were regarded as lower bounds and as underestimates. Observed TCR beta diversity per million T cells fell roughly linearly with age, and a significant reduction was already apparent by age around 40. Observed TCR beta diversity correlated strongly with the percentage of naive T cells measured by flow cytometry. The CMV infection status of donors was not known, potentially confounding age-related changes in expanded clonotypes. Because profiling used bulk unsorted PBMCs, naive and antigen-experienced compartments could not be compared conclusively. Compared with the aged group, more naive CD4+ T cells, fewer expanded clones and increased TCR diversity were shown by the long-lived group, suggesting age selection.

Library method: 5' RACE. The reads were generated on an Illumina HiSeq 2500. A second PCR of about 6 to 11 cycles was performed with a sample-barcoded 5' primer and a J-beta primer mix. A template-switch 5' adaptor carrying 12 random nucleotides introduced a unique molecular identifier onto each TCR beta cDNA molecule. Each sample yielded at least 2.5 million CDR3-containing paired-end reads. The Mint cDNA synthesis kit, primed by a TRBC-specific oligonucleotide, was used to synthesize first-strand cDNA from all RNA. After uracil-DNA glycosylase treatment, a first 18-cycle PCR used universal primers M1SS and BC2_uni_R on all cDNA. Per the authors' processing: Normalization of each sample was performed by random selection of 1 million high-quality reads, each carrying a distinct molecular identifier. Reads with shared molecular identifiers were discarded instead of being binned into consensus sequences. CDR3 identification, clonotype clustering and error correction used MiTCR with a Q25 quality threshold and the strictest error-elimination algorithm. A nonparametric unseen species model with Euler transformation was used to estimate lower-bound total TCR beta diversity. In TCRdb, the public reads were trimmed at Q25 with fastp and aligned with MiXCR, with productive beta chains retained. Identical CDR3 proteins give one entry, which carries the most common genes and DNA. TCRdb's processing, not the authors', yielded these V and J calls. This sample has 850,000 to 1,300,000 distinct CDR3 sequences in its table, and 40% to 45% of those were observed once. Of the sample, 18% is held by the ten largest clones.

Systemically healthy Caucasian individuals from Russia, around 38 in total and aged roughly 6 to 100 years, were included as donors. Each donor gave about 9.8 milliliters of peripheral blood, drawn into EDTA-treated Vacutainer tubes. Ficoll-Paque density-gradient centrifugation was used to isolate PBMCs, with at least 6 million obtained per sample. Total RNA, at least 6 micrograms per sample, was extracted from PBMCs with Trizol reagent. For every donor, an aliquot of PBMCs went through flow cytometry to measure the percentages of naive CD45RAhigh/CD27high T cells. Trimmed from V: 4 bases; trimmed from J: 3 bases; junction bases lacking a gene match: 7. Via the germline V gene, CDR1 is SGHTA and CDR2 FQGNSA. The CDR3 runs 17 amino acids, cysteine and phenylalanine included. Only the CDR3 DNA is retained, 51 bases long and in frame from the first base. This clonotype occurred a few times. It has no known antigen specificity. No base qualities exist here, and no much larger clone lies one base off it.

The receptor was isolated from a woman between 55 and 75 years old in good health. The specimen was blood. This sequence uses TRBV7-2 and TRBJ2-3; TRBD2 fits 13 bases in the junction. The CDR3 loop reads CASSSTSGRAPTDTQYF. At the DNA level, the sequence is TGTGCCAGCAGCTCCACTAGCGGGAGGGCACCGACAGATACGCAGTATTTT.